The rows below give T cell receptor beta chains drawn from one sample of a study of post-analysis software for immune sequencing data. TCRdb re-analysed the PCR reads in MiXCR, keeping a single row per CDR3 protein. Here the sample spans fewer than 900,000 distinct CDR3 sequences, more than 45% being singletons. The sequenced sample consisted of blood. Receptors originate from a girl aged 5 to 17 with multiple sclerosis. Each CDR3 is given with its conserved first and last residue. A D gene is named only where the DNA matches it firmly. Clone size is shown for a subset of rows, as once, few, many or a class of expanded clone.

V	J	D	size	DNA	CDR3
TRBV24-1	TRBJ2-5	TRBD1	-	TGTGCCACCAGTGAGACAGGGTCCTCCTACAATGAGCAGTACTTC	CATSETGSSYNEQYF
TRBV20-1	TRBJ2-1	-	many	TGCAGTGCTAGTAGAGGCAGTCTCTACAATGAGCAGTTCTTC	CSASRGSLYNEQFF
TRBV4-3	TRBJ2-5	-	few	TGCGCCAGCAGCCAAGACTTGGGAACGGAGACCCAGTACTTC	CASSQDLGTETQYF
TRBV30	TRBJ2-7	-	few	TGTGCCCAAGGAACCTACGAGCAGTACTTC	CAQGTYEQYF
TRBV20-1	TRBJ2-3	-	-	TGCAGCCCCCTGGGTCCGGGGACAGATACGCAGTATTTT	CSPLGPGTDTQYF
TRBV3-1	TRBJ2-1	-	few	TGTGCCAGCAGCCAACTATCGACCCACAATGAGCAGTTCTTC	CASSQLSTHNEQFF
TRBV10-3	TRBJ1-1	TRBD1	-	TGTGCCATCAGCAGGGGGGATCGGGAATGGGATGAAGCTTTCTTT	CAISRGDREWDEAFF
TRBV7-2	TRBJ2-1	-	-	TGTGCCAGCAGCAACCGGGACTCCGACAATGAGCAGTTCTTC	CASSNRDSDNEQFF
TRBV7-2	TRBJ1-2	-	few	TGTGCCAGCAGCCCCCAACCGGGCAGGAATATCTATGGCTACACCTTC	CASSPQPGRNIYGYTF
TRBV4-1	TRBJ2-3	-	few	TGCGCCAGCAGCCGTATAGCGGAGCGGGCGACCACAGATACGCAGTATTTT	CASSRIAERATTDTQYF
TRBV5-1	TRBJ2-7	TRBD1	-	TGCGCCAGCAGCGGGGGACAGGGCCCCTACGAGCAGTACTTC	CASSGGQGPYEQYF
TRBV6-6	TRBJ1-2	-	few	TGTGCCAGCAGTTACGAGGCTAACTATGGCTACACCTTC	CASSYEANYGYTF
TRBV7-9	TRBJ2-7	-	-	TGTGCCAGCAGCCCCCGTGGGCAGGGGCTGTCCGAGCAGTACTTC	CASSPRGQGLSEQYF
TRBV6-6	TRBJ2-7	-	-	TGTGCCAGCATTGGCGCGACCTACGAGCAGTACTTC	CASIGATYEQYF
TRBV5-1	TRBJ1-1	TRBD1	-	TGCGCCAGCAGCAGGGGACAGGGGGCGCAGGGCACTGAAGCTTTCTTT	CASSRGQGAQGTEAFF
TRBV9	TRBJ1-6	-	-	TGTGCCAGCAGCGTAGGGAAGGGCGGCTCACCCCTCCACTTT	CASSVGKGGSPLHF
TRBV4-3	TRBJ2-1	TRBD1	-	TGCGCCAGCAGCCCCCGGGACAGGGTCGCCTACAATGAGCAGTTCTTC	CASSPRDRVAYNEQFF
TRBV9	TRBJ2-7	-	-	TGTGCCAGCAGCGTAGATGGGGGGCTCTACGAGCAGTACTTC	CASSVDGGLYEQYF
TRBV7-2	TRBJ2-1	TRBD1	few	TGTGCCAGCAGCTTAGCCGGGACAGGGGTGGGCAATGAGCAGTTCTTC	CASSLAGTGVGNEQFF
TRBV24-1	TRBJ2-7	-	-	TGTGCCACCAGTGACGGTCTGAGCTCCTACGAGCAGTACTTC	CATSDGLSSYEQYF
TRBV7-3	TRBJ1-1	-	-	TGTGCCAGCAGCTTAACCGGTGGGGCGAACACTGAAGCTTTCTTT	CASSLTGGANTEAFF
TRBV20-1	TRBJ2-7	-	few	TGCAGTGCTACTTCTGGGGATGGGACCTACGAGCAGTACTTC	CSATSGDGTYEQYF
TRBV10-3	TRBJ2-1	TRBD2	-	TGTGCCATCAGGGTTACGAGTGGGAGGGCCGACAATGAGCAGTTCTTC	CAIRVTSGRADNEQFF
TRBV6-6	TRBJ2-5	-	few	TGTGCCAGCAGTTACCTCGGAGGCCCAGAGACCCAGTACTTC	CASSYLGGPETQYF
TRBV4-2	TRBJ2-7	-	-	TGTGCCAGCAGCCAAGATCGTTGGCTGGTCCGGGACGAGCAGTACTTC	CASSQDRWLVRDEQYF
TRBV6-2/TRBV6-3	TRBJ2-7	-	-	TGTGCCAGCAGACTTAGCGGCCCCGCCTACGAGCAGTACTTC	CASRLSGPAYEQYF
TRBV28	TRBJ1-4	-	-	TGTGCCAGCAGCCGGGACATAGGCAATGAAAAACTGTTTTTT	CASSRDIGNEKLFF
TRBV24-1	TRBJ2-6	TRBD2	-	TGTGCCACCGATGGGACTAGCGGGGCAACTGGGGCCAACGTCCTGACTTTC	CATDGTSGATGANVLTF
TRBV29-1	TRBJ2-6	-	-	TGCAGCGTTGTATGGGTCTCTGGGGCCAACGTCCTGACTTTC	CSVVWVSGANVLTF
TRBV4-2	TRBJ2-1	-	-	TGTGCCAGCAGCCAAGTGGGGACCCCAATGGCTGAGCAGTTCTTC	CASSQVGTPMAEQFF
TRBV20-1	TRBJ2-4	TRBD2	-	TGCAGTGCAGGAGGCCGGGGAGGGAACATTCAGTACTTC	CSAGGRGGNIQYF
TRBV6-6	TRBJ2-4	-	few	TGTGCCAGCAGCCCCAACGTGGGGCCGTCTGCCATTCAGTACTTC	CASSPNVGPSAIQYF
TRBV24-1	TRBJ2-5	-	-	TGTGCCACCAGTGATTTGAGGGACAAGGAGACCCAGTACTTC	CATSDLRDKETQYF
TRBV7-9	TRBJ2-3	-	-	TGTGCCAGCAGCTTAGCGAATTCCCACGTCCAAGATACGCAGTATTTT	CASSLANSHVQDTQYF
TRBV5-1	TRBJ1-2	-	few	TGCGCCAGCAGCTTGGGGGACCGTGCGGTTGGCTACACCTTC	CASSLGDRAVGYTF
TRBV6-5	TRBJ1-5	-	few	TGTGCCAGCAGCCCTCGTAGCAATCAGCCCCAGCATTTT	CASSPRSNQPQHF
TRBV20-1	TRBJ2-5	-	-	TGCAGTGCCCCCCGACAGCAGGAGACCCAGTACTTC	CSAPRQQETQYF
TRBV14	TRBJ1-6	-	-	TGTGCCAGCAGCCAGGGGAGCACCTATAATTCACCCCTCCACTTT	CASSQGSTYNSPLHF
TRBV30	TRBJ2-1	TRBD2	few	TGTGCCTGGATCAGCGGGAGGGGCAATGAGCAGTTCTTC	CAWISGRGNEQFF
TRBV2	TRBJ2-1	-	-	TGTGCCAGCAGTGCATACAATTCAGGGGCGGGTAACAATGAGCAGTTCTTC	CASSAYNSGAGNNEQFF
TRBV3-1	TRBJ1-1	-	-	TGTGCCAGCAGCCAAGGGGTAACTAACACTGAAGCTTTCTTT	CASSQGVTNTEAFF
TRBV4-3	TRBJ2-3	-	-	TGCGCCAGCAGCCAAGAGGGTTTAGGGAGCCCCTCCACAGATACGCAGTATTTT	CASSQEGLGSPSTDTQYF
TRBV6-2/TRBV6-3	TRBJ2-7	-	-	TGTGCCAGCAGGCCAACCTCGGGGAAAGCCTACGAGCAGTACTTC	CASRPTSGKAYEQYF